This entry lists 3 T cell receptor beta chains sequenced from one sample in a study of OX40 agonist ivuxolimab in advanced cancers. Profiling relied on immunoSEQ multiplex PCR, and the TCRdb table lists in-frame clones only, not all of them. The sample holds about 76,000 clones, more than 85% seen once. This specimen was CD4+ or CD8+ T cells sorted from blood, taken in a trial of the OX40 agonist ivuxolimab. The receptors stem from an adult with an advanced solid tumor such as melanoma, head and neck, liver or kidney cancer.

The J gene is TRBJ2-1, the V gene TRBV4-3; no reliable D call. The CDR3 covers 13 residues. Germline assignment: CDR1 LGHNA and CDR2 YSLEER. V lost 0 bases to trimming and J lost 8 bases, with 8 bases between them. The CDR3 here is CASSQDQSYEQFF. The CDR3 region has the DNA TGCGCCAGCAGCCAAGACCAGAGTTATGAGCAGTTCTTC.

This chain uses TRBV18 with TRBJ2-3; D remains ambiguous. Germline V gene sequence: CDR1 KGHSH, CDR2 LQKENI. V gave up 5 bases and J gave up 2 bases, with 5 bases separating them. The CDR3 loop spans 12 amino acids. The CDR3 loop reads CASSRNTDTQYF. The CDR3 DNA is TGTGCCAGCTCAAGGAACACAGATACGCAGTATTTT.

The chain recombines TRBV7-2 with TRBJ1-2; possibly TRBD1 for D (5 bases). CDR1 SGHTA and CDR2 FQGNSA come from the germline V gene. Trimming removed 2 bases at V and 8 bases at J, with 18 bases between. This CDR3 contains 15 residues. The CDR3, as DNA: TGTGCCAGCAGCTTATCGCCGGTTGGGGCGCGGGGCTACACCTTC. Amino acids: CASSLSPVGARGYTF.